This T cell receptor beta chain was retrieved from a study of T cells in Graves' hyperthyroidism and ophthalmopathy. General study results and limits: Stable hyperthyroidism was told apart from ophthalmopathy by a model built on 13 V-J features.

Trimming removed 4 bases at V and 5 bases at J, with 8 bases between. CDR1 is SQVTM and CDR2 is ANQGSEA in the germline V gene. The CDR3 runs 11 residues. RNA transcripts were the template for amplifying TCR beta CDR3 regions. RT-PCR in the first round (using the HTBI primer set) targeted the TCR CDR3. Each CDR3 protein is one row after TCRdb ran MiXCR on the multiplex PCR reads. Counted here are some 800,000 distinct CDR3 sequences, around 39% occurring once; the ten biggest clones make up around 10%. This clonotype was detected ten times or more. Its specificity is unknown. Lactation, pregnancy, other autoimmune disease or uncontrolled infection excluded patients. Diagnosing involved the use of clinical symptoms, serum thyroxine and TRAb, thyroid ultrasound and orbital computed tomography.

The material sequenced was blood. The genes are TRBV29-1 and TRBJ1-2; possible D gene TRBD1, 5 bases. The sequence was collected from a young man with Graves' hyperthyroidism. CDR3 coding DNA: TGCAGCGTTGTGACAGATTATGGCTACACCTTC. Its protein is CSVVTDYGYTF.